This T cell receptor (beta chain) emerged from a study of T cell responses to AZD1222 COVID-19 vaccine. Study results and caveats: Once two AZD1222 doses were given, Spike-specific TCR breadth and depth went up. Epitopes outside B.1.351 and B.1.1.7 mutated regions reportedly drew nearly half of spike TCRs. Regions 160-218 and 743-854 dominated among vaccine-associated CD4 TCRs spanning spike.

J was trimmed by 0 bases and V by 12 bases; bases with no gene match: 4. The CDR3 is 12 residues long. In germline, CDR1 is KGHDR, CDR2 SFDVKD. Assay: immunoSEQ multiplex PCR; the TCRdb copy retains only in-frame clones and omits some. The sample includes approximately 110,000 clones, about 91% of them seen just once. A remark on this clone: What it binds is not known.

This clonotype was obtained from an adult in good health. The chain uses TRBV24-1 and TRBJ2-7; 7 nucleotides match TRBD1. The material sequenced was peripheral blood, taken on day 0 of AZD1222 vaccination. CDR3 DNA: TGTGCCGCGGACAGGAGCTCCTACGAGCAGTACTTC. Protein sequence: CAADRSSYEQYF.